This TCR beta chain was recorded in a study of molecular identifiers for immune sequencing clone quantification. Study observations and caveats: One cell's worth of spiked Jurkat TCR RNA was reportedly detectable among 970,000 or so naive cells. Barcode sharing among identical TCR molecules could make large clones appear smaller.

TCR libraries were built in bulk with a published protocol and specific TCR primers. TCRdb ran MiXCR on the PCR reads and lists one entry per CDR3 protein. The sample consists of hundreds of thousands of distinct CDR3 sequences, just under 20% of them appearing once. This clonotype was counted many times. The antigen remains undetermined. In germline, CDR1 is MDHEN, CDR2 SYDVKM. The trim removed 10 bases at V and 5 bases at J, leaving 7 bases unmatched. CDR3 size: 12 residues. A CD8+CD4-CCR7+CD45RA+ phenotype served as the sorting definition for naive CD8 T cells. What was sequenced was naive CD8+ T cells from blood, with Jurkat cell RNA spiked in. As for subset: FACS-sorted CD8+CD4-CCR7+CD45RA+ naive T cells. The sequence derives from a human donor in good health. Some libraries in this study had Jurkat cell RNA spiked in. The chain joins TRBV28 to TRBJ2-7; 8 bases map to TRBD1. CDR3: CATTGTGNEQYF. The CDR3 DNA sequence: TGTGCCACCACCGGGACAGGTAACGAGCAGTACTTC.